This TCR beta chain came from a study of T cells in Graves' hyperthyroidism and ophthalmopathy. This clonotype has ten or more counts. Source material for PBMCs was over 8 ml fresh peripheral blood. RNA transcripts served as the template for amplifying TCR beta CDR3 regions. In the first-round RT-PCR of the TCR CDR3, the HTBI primer set was used. TCRdb ran MiXCR on the multiplex PCR reads and lists one entry per CDR3 protein. The repertoire consists of around 280,000 distinct CDR3 sequences, with roughly 15% occurring once and the leading ten covering 7.5% to 8%. CDR3 size: 12 residues. The V end was cut by 5 bases, the J end by 7 bases, with 11 bases between. CDR1 and CDR2 (germline): SNHLY, FYNNEI.

The material sequenced was blood. The chain joins TRBV2 to TRBJ1-1; the D is unclear. This clonotype originated in a woman aged 25 to 45 with Graves' hyperthyroidism that later progressed to Graves' ophthalmopathy. The CDR3 sequence is CASSSERNEAFF. In nucleotides, the CDR3 is TGTGCCAGCAGTTCGGAGAGAAATGAAGCTTTCTTT.